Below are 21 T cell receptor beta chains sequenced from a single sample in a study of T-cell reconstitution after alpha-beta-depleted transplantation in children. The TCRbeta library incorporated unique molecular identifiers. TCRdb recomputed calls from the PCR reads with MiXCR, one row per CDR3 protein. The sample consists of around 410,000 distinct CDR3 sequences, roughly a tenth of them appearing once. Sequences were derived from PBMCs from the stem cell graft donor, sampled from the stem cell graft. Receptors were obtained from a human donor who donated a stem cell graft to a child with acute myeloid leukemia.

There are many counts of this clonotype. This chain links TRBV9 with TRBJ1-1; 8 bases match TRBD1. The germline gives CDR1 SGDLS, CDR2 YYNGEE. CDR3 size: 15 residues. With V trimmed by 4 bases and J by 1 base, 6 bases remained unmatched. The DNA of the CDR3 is TGTGCCAGCAGCACATTACAGGGGGGGAACACTGAAGCTTTCTTT. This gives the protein CASSTLQGGNTEAFF.

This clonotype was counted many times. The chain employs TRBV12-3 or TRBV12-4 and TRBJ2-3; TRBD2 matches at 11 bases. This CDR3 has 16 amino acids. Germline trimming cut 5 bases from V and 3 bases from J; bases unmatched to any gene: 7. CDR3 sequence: CASSLTSGVPTDTQYF. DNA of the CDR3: TGTGCCAGCAGTCTGACTAGCGGGGTTCCTACAGATACGCAGTATTTT.

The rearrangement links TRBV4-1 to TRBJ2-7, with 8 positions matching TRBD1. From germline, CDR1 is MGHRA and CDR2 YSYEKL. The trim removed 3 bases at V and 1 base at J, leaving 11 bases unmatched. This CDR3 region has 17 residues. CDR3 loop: CASSQLLDRANSYEQYF. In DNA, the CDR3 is TGCGCCAGCAGCCAGCTTCTGGACAGGGCAAATTCCTACGAGCAGTACTTC.

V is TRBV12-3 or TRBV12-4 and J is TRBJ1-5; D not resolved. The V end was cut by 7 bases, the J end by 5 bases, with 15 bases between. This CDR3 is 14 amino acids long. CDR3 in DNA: TGTGCCAGCACCAATTTCGAGGTGGATCAGCCCCAGCATTTT. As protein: CASTNFEVDQPQHF.

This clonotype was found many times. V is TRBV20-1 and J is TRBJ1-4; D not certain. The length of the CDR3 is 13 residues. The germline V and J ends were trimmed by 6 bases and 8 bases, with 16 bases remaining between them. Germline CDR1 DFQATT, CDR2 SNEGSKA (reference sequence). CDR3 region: CSAGPPTGEKLFF. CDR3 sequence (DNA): TGCAGTGCAGGCCCCCCAACGGGAGAAAAACTGTTTTTT.

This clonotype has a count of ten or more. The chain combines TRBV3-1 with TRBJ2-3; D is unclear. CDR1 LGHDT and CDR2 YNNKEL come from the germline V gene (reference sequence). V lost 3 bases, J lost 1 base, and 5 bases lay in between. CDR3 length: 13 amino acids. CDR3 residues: CASSQRGTDTQYF. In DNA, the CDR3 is TGTGCCAGCAGCCAGCGCGGCACAGATACGCAGTATTTT.

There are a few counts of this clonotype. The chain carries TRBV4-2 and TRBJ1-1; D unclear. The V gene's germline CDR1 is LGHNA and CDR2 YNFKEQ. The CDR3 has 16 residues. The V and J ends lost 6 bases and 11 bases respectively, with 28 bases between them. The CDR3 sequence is CASSGRGKGIHPGAFF. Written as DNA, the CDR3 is TGTGCCAGCAGTGGGCGTGGTAAGGGTATCCACCCGGGGGCTTTCTTT.

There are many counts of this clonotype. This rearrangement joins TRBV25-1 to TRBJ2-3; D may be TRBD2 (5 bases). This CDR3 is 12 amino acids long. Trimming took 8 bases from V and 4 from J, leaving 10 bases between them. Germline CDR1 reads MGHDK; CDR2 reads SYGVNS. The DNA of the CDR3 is TGTGCCAGCGGTCTAGCAGCAGATACGCAGTATTTT. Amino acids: CASGLAADTQYF.

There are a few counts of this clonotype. CDR3 sequence reads: CSARLAGVPEQYF. CDR3 DNA sequence: TGCAGTGCTAGGCTAGCGGGAGTTCCCGAGCAGTACTTC. The chain carries TRBV20-1 and TRBJ2-7; 10 bases agree with TRBD2. This CDR3 contains 13 residues. CDR1 and CDR2 (germline): DFQATT, SNEGSKA (reference sequence). J lost 6 bases, V lost 3 bases, and 5 bases had no gene match.

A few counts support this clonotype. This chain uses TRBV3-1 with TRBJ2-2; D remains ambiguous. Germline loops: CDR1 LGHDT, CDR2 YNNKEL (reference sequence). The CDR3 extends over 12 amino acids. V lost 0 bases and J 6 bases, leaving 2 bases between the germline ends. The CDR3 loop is CASSQDPGELFF. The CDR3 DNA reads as TGTGCCAGCAGCCAAGATCCCGGGGAGCTGTTTTTT.

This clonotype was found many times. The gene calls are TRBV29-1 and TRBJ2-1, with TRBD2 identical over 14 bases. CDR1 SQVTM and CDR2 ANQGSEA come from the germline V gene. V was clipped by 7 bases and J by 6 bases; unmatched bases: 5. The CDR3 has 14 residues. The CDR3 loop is CSALTSGGANEQFF. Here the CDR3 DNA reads TGCAGCGCCCTGACTAGCGGGGGGGCCAATGAGCAGTTCTTC.

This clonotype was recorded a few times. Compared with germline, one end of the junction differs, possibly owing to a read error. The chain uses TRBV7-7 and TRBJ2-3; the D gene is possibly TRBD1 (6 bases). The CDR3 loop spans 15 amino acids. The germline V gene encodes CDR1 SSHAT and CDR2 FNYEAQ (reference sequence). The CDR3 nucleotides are TGTGCTAGCAGCGTGGGGGCAGGGAATGCAGATACGCAGTATTTT. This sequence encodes CASSVGAGNADTQYF.

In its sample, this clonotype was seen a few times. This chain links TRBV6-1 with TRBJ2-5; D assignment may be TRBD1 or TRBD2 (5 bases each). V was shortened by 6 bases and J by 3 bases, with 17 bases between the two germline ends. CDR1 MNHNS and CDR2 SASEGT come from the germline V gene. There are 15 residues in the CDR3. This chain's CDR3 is CASRLGVDLKETQYF. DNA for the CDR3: TGTGCCAGCAGACTGGGGGTGGATTTGAAAGAGACCCAGTACTTC.

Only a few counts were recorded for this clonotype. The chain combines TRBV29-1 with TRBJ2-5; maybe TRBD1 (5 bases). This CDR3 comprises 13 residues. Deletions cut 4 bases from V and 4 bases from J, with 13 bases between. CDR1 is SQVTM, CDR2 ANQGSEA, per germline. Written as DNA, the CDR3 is TGCAGCGTTGTCGGCAGGGCTCGAGAGACCCAGTACTTC. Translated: CSVVGRARETQYF.

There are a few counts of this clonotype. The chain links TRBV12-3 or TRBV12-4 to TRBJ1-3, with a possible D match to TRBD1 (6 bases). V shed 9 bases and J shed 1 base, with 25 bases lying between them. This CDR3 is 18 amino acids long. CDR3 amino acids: CASTNPPGGQRSGNTIYF. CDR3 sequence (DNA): TGTGCCAGTACCAACCCGCCGGGGGGGCAACGATCTGGAAACACCATATATTTT.

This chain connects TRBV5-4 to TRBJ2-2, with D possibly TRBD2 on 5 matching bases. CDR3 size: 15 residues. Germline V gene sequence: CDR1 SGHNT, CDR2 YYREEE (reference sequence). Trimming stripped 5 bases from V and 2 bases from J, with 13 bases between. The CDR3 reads CASSYASSNTGELFF. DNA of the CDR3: TGTGCCAGCAGTTATGCTAGCAGCAACACCGGGGAGCTGTTTTTT. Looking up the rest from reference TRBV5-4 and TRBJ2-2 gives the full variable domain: ETGVTQSPTHLIKTRGQQVTLRCSSQSGHNTVSWYQQALGQGPQFIFQYYREEENGRGNFPPRFSGLQFPNYSSELNVNALELDDSALYLCASSYASSNTGELFFGEGSRLTVL.

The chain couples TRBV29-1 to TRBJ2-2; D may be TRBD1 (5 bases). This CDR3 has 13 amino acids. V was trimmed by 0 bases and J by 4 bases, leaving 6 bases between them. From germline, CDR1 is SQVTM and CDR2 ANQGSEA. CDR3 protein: CSVEEGPTGELFF. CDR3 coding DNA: TGCAGCGTTGAAGAGGGGCCCACCGGGGAGCTGTTTTTT.

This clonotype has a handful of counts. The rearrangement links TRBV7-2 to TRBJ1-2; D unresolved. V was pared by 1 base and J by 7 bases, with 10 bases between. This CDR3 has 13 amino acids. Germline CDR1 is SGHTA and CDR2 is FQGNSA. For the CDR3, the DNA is TGTGCCAGCAGCTTAGAGAGGTCGTCTGGCTACACCTTC. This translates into CASSLERSSGYTF.

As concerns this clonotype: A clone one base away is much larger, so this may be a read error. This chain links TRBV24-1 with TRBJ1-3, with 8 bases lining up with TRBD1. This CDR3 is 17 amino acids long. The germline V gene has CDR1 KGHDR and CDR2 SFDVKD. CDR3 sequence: CSTRGVFDRGSGNTIYF. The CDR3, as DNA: TGTTCCACCAGGGGAGTGTTTGACAGGGGCTCTGGAAACACCATATATTTT.

CDR3 amino acids: CASRPDRARYEQYV. CDR3 DNA: TGTGCCAGCCGCCCGGACAGGGCACGATACGAGCAGTACGTC. This rearrangement joins TRBV6-2 or TRBV6-3 to TRBJ2-7; TRBD1 matches 8 bases. This CDR3 is 14 amino acids long. V shed 8 bases and J 4 bases; nucleotides not matched to a gene: 10. Germline V gene sequence: CDR1 MNHEY, CDR2 SVGEGT.

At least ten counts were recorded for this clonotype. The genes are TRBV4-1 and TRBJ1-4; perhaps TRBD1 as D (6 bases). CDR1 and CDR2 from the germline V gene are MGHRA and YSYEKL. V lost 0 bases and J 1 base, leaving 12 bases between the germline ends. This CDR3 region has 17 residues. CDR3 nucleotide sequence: TGCGCCAGCAGCCAAGATGGGGGGCTAGGAACTAATGAAAAACTGTTTTTT. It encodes CASSQDGGLGTNEKLFF.